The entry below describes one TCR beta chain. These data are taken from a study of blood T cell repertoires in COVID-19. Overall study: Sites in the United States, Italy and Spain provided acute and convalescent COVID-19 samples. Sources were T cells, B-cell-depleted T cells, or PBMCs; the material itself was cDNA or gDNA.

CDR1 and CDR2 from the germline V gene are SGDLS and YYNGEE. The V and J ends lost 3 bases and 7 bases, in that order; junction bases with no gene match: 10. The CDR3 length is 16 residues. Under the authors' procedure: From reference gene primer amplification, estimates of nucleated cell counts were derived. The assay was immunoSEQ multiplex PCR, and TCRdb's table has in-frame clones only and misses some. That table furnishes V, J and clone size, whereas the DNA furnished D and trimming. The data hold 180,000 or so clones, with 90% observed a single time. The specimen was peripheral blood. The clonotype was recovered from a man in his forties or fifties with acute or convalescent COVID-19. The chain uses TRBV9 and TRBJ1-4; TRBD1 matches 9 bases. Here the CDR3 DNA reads TGTGCCAGCAGCGAGTCAGCGGGACAGGGAGGTGAAAAACTGTTTTTT. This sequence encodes CASSESAGQGGEKLFF.